This T cell receptor beta chain was captured by sequencing in a study of blood T cell repertoires in COVID-19. Study at large: Samples taken during acute and convalescent COVID-19 were collected in the United States, Italy and Spain.

As handled by the study authors: The authors estimated nucleated cell counts from reference gene primer amplification. The assay was immunoSEQ multiplex PCR, and TCRdb's table has in-frame clones only and misses some. The V and J calls and the clone size are those of that table, but D and trimming were determined from the DNA. The table has about 230,000 clones, approximately 88% seen once. This CDR3 is 18 amino acids long. The V gene end was trimmed by 4 bases and the J gene end by 2 bases; junction bases not matched to a gene: 14. Germline V lookup: CDR1 SGHNT, CDR2 YYREEE (reference sequence). The sequenced sample was peripheral blood. This chain uses TRBV5-4 with TRBJ2-2, with TRBD1 matching over 7 bases. The TCR sequence derives from a man between 40 and 49 years old with acute or convalescent COVID-19. This CDR3 reads CASSPAGWGTVNTGELFF. CDR3 DNA: TGTGCCAGCAGCCCCGCGGGCTGGGGGACAGTTAACACCGGGGAGCTGTTTTTT.